This T cell receptor (beta chain) was recorded in a study of pediatric ulcerative colitis. Overall study results and limits: Compared with controls, ulcerative colitis showed greater blood-rectum clone sharing.

Germline-derived CDR1 and CDR2 are SGHTA and FQGNSA. With 0 bases removed from V and 7 bases from J, the gap between germline ends came to 12 bases. This CDR3 region has 14 residues. During colonoscopy, one to two rectal pinch biopsies were collected. Notes on this clone: Its target is not known.

The assay was immunoSEQ multiplex PCR, and TCRdb's table has in-frame clones only and misses some. The table has fewer than 12,000 clones, around 82% seen once; the top ten hold under 5%. Input material: gut tissue. This receptor was obtained from a girl aged 10 to 17 who was a control in a study of pediatric ulcerative colitis. This chain joins TRBV7-2 and TRBJ1-2; D unclear. This chain's CDR3 is CASSLARDMGGYTF. The CDR3 region has the DNA TGTGCCAGCAGCTTAGCGCGGGATATGGGTGGCTACACCTTC.